This T cell receptor (beta chain) is from a study of blood T cell repertoires in COVID-19. About the research overall: From the United States, Italy and Spain came samples of acute and convalescent COVID-19.

Germline assignment: CDR1 SGHRS and CDR2 YFSETQ. Trimming took off 1 base at V and 1 base at J, with 8 bases between the two ends. The CDR3 is 14 residues long. Assay used: immunoSEQ multiplex PCR; TCRdb lists only in-frame clones, some missing. In the table there are over 100,000 clones, approximately 89% of which are singletons. The source material was peripheral blood. J is TRBJ2-5 and V is TRBV5-1; D perhaps matches TRBD2 (5 bases). The TCR originated in a man between 45 and 60 years old with acute or convalescent COVID-19. For the CDR3, the DNA is TGCGCCAGCAGCTTGTTCGGGGTCCAAGAGACCCAGTACTTC. Protein: CASSLFGVQETQYF.